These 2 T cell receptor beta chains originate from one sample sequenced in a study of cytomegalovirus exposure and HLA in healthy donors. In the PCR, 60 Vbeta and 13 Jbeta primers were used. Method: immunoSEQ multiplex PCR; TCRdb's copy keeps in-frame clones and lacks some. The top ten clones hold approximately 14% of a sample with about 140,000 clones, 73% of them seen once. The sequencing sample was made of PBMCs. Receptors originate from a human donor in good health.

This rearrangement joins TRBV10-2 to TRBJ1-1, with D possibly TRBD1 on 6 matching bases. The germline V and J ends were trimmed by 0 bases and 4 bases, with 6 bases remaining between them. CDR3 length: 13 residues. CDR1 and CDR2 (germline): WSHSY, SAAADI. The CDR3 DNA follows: TGCGCCAGCAGTGAGTCAGGGGGCACTGAAGCTTTCTTT. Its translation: CASSESGGTEAFF.

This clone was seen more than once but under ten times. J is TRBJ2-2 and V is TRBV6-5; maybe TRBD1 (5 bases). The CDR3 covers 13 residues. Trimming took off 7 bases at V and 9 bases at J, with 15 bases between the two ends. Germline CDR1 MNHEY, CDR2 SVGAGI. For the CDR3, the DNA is TGTGCCAGCACCTCAGGGTTGTACCGGGAGCTGTTTTTT. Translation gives CASTSGLYRELFF.